Below, 11 T cell receptor beta chains from the same sample are listed, as sequenced in a study of cytotoxic CD8 clonotypes in ibrutinib-treated CLL. The protocol was immunoSEQ multiplex PCR, while the TCRdb copy is restricted to in-frame clones and leaves out a portion. The sample carries 50,000 or so clones, 57% recorded once. The specimen comprised PBMCs, sampled after 24 months of ibrutinib treatment. Receptors originate from a human donor with chronic lymphocytic leukemia.

The V gene is TRBV5-1, the J gene TRBJ2-7, with TRBD1 matching over 8 bases. The junction had 5 bases not matched to a gene; V was cut back by 0 bases and J by 3 bases. CDR3 length: 15 residues. CDR1 is SGHRS, CDR2 YFSETQ, per germline. CDR3 in amino acids: CASSLGTGKGYEQYF. In DNA form, the CDR3 reads TGCGCCAGCAGCTTGGGGACAGGGAAGGGCTACGAGCAGTACTTC.

This chain joins TRBV19 and TRBJ1-2; tentatively, D is TRBD1 (6 bases). V shed 9 bases and J shed 6 bases, with 17 bases lying between them. Germline values: CDR1 LNHDA, CDR2 SQIVND (reference sequence). The CDR3 sequence is 13 residues long. The DNA for the CDR3 is TGTGCCAGCGCCGTGAGGGGGGGAGATGGCTACACCTTC. The encoded protein is CASAVRGGDGYTF.

The chain is built from TRBV6-1 and TRBJ1-1, with TRBD1 identical over 8 bases. Germline trimming cut 8 bases from V and 7 bases from J; bases unmatched to any gene: 3. Per the germline V gene, CDR1 is MNHNS and CDR2 is SASEGT. This CDR3 spans 11 amino acids. CDR3 in amino acids: CASSTGGEAFF. CDR3 DNA: TGTGCCAGCTCTACAGGGGGTGAAGCTTTCTTT.

There are a few counts of this clone. The chain carries TRBV2 and TRBJ2-3; the D gene is possibly TRBD2 (6 bases). In germline, CDR1 is SNHLY, CDR2 FYNNEI. Trimming removed 2 bases at V and 2 bases at J, with 14 bases between. This CDR3 region has 16 residues. The CDR3 sequence is CASSETGLSYTDTQYF. The DNA for the CDR3 is TGTGCCAGCAGTGAAACGGGACTTTCTTACACAGATACGCAGTATTTT.

This chain connects TRBV21-1 to TRBJ1-1. TRBV21-1 is a listed pseudogene. This CDR3 contains 12 residues. The DNA for the CDR3 is TGTGCCAGCAGCGGTCCGGGAGGCGAAGCTTTCTTT. This sequence encodes CASSGPGGEAFF.

This clone was observed a few times. This chain joins TRBV2 and TRBJ1-5; TRBD1 is a possible D gene (5 bases). Trimming cost V 7 bases and J 2 bases, with 9 bases left between them. The germline CDR1 and CDR2 sequences are SNHLY and FYNNEI. This CDR3 region has 13 residues. CDR3 protein: CASTGEGNQPQHF. The CDR3, as DNA: TGTGCCAGCACGGGGGAAGGCAATCAGCCCCAGCATTTT.

The chain couples TRBV5-1 to TRBJ2-7, with no clear D. Germline values: CDR1 SGHRS, CDR2 YFSETQ. The CDR3 contains 16 residues. Trimming removed 4 bases at V and 4 bases at J, with 21 bases between. This CDR3 reads CASSIAPGLGDYEQYF. CDR3 nucleotides: TGCGCCAGCAGCATCGCGCCGGGCCTGGGTGATTACGAGCAGTACTTC. The full variable domain, its missing parts supplied by reference TRBV5-1 and TRBJ2-7, is KAGVTQTPRYLIKTRGQQVTLSCSPISGHRSVSWYQQTPGQGLQFLFEYFSETQRNKGNFPGRFSGRQFSNSRSEMNVSTLELGDSALYLCASSIAPGLGDYEQYFGPGTRLTVT.

This clone was seen once. This chain joins TRBV5-1 and TRBJ2-1; 7 bases are a match to TRBD2. Germline assignment: CDR1 SGHRS and CDR2 YFSETQ. The CDR3 runs 13 residues. V shed 2 bases and J 6 bases; nucleotides not matched to a gene: 2. CDR3 nucleotides: TGCGCCAGCAGCTTCGCGGGGGTCAATGAGCAGTTCTTC. Amino acid sequence: CASSFAGVNEQFF. The variable domain in full, with the rest retrieved from reference TRBV5-1 and TRBJ2-1, is KAGVTQTPRYLIKTRGQQVTLSCSPISGHRSVSWYQQTPGQGLQFLFEYFSETQRNKGNFPGRFSGRQFSNSRSEMNVSTLELGDSALYLCASSFAGVNEQFFGPGTRLTVL.

This sequence joins TRBV19 and TRBJ2-7, with TRBD2 as a possible D gene (5 bases). CDR1 and CDR2 from the germline V gene are LNHDA and SQIVND (reference sequence). The V and J ends lost 3 bases and 1 base respectively, with 10 bases between them. The CDR3 consists of 14 residues. The CDR3 region has the DNA TGTGCCAGTAGTATCGGGGTGAGGTCCTACGAGCAGTACTTC. It encodes CASSIGVRSYEQYF.

The chain links TRBV11-2 to TRBJ1-2; D call uncertain. The V gene's germline CDR1 is SGHAT and CDR2 FQNNGV. Deletions cut 5 bases from V and 4 bases from J, with 17 bases between. CDR3 size: 15 residues. The CDR3 nucleotides are TGTGCCAGCAGCCCATATCCCCCGCGGGTCTATGGCTACACCTTC. This translates into CASSPYPPRVYGYTF.

The rearrangement joins TRBV7-8 to TRBJ2-7; D uncertain. This CDR3 has 14 residues. Per the germline V gene, CDR1 is SGHVS and CDR2 is FQNEAQ. V lost 7 bases and J lost 6, with 19 bases in between. The chain's CDR3 is CASTQNPGNGEQYF. The DNA of the CDR3 is TGTGCCAGCACTCAAAACCCAGGAAACGGCGAGCAGTACTTC.